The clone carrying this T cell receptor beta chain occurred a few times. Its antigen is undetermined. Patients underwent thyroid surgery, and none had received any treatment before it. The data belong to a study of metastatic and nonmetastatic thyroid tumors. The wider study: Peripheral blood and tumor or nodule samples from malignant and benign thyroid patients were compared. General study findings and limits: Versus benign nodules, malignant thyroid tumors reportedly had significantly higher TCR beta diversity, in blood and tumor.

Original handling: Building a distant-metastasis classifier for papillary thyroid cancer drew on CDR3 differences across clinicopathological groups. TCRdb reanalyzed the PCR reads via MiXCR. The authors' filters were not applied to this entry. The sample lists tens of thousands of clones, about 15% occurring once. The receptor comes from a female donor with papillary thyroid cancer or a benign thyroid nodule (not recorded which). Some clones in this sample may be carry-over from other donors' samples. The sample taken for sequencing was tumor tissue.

The CDR3 sequence: CASSRAGGPYNDHFF. CDR3 nucleotide sequence: TGTGCCAGCAGTAGAGCGGGAGGGCCATACAATGATCACTTCTTC. V gene TRBV27 combines with J gene TRBJ2-1; 10 nucleotides agree with TRBD2. The CDR3 extends over 15 amino acids. Germline V gene sequence: CDR1 MNHEY, CDR2 SMNVEV (reference sequence). V lost 5 bases to trimming and J lost 16 bases; unmatched junction nucleotides: 17.